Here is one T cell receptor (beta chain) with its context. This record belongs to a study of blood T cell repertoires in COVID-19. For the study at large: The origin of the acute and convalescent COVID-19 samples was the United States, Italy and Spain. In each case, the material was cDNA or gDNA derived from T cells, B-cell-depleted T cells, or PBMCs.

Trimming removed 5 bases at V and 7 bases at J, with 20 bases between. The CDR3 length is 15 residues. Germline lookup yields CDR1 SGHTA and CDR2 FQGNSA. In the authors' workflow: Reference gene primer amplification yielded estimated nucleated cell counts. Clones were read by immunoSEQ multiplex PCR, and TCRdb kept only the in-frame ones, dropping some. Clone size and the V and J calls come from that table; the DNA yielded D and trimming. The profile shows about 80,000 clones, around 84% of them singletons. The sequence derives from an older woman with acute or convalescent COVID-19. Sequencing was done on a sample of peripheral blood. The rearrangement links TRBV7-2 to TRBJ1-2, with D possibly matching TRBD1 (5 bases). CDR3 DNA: TGTGCCAGCAGCGCGCAAATCGGGGGGGATGCTGGCTACACCTTC. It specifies CASSAQIGGDAGYTF.